One and the same sample provided the 20 T cell receptor beta chains below, sequenced in a study of vaccination and CD4 T cells after COVID-19. Their recognized antigens are unknown. The treatment denotes: roughly ten-day PBMC culture with coronavirus spike peptide pools or control peptides (ViraFEST assay). An Oncomine TCR Beta short-read assay was used to sequence the DNA from cultured CD4+ T cells. TCRdb called the PCR reads again in MiXCR, with one record for every CDR3 protein. The sample carries some 11,000 distinct CDR3 sequences, roughly a third recorded once. The sequencing input was CD4+ T cells from blood, cultured in vitro. These receptors came from a human donor who had recovered from COVID-19.

CDR3 sequence reads: CASSPPTSGRAVEQYF. DNA for the CDR3: TGTGCCAGCAGCCCCCCGACTAGCGGGAGGGCCGTCGAGCAGTACTTC. The V and J genes are TRBV5-4 and TRBJ2-7, with 14 bases that match TRBD2. J lost 6 bases, V lost 4 bases, and 9 bases had no gene match. The CDR3 extends over 16 amino acids. Germline CDR1 reads SGHNT; CDR2 reads YYREEE (reference sequence).

The J gene is TRBJ2-2, the V gene TRBV20-1; no reliable D call. Per the germline V gene, CDR1 is DFQATT and CDR2 is SNEGSKA (reference sequence). CDR3 length equals 14 residues. V lost 2 bases to trimming and J lost 6 bases, with 13 bases between them. CDR3 residues: CSARSPNRAGELFF. The CDR3 nucleotides are TGCAGTGCTAGAAGCCCTAACCGGGCCGGGGAGCTGTTTTTT.

The chain carries TRBV20-1 and TRBJ2-7; 8 nucleotides match TRBD1. CDR1 DFQATT and CDR2 SNEGSKA come from the germline V gene (reference sequence). This CDR3 contains 13 residues. Unmatched junction bases numbered 7, after V lost 6 bases and J lost 3 bases. In DNA form, the CDR3 reads TGCAGTGCCGCGGACAGGGAGTACTACGAGCAGTACTTC. Translation: CSAADREYYEQYF.

This sequence joins TRBV18 and TRBJ2-7; no clear D. Germline CDR1 reads KGHSH; CDR2 reads LQKENI. V was pared by 5 bases and J by 6 bases, with 20 bases between. The CDR3 consists of 15 residues. CDR3 residues: CASSARQGVPSEQYF. CDR3 DNA: TGTGCCAGCTCAGCGCGTCAAGGCGTGCCTAGCGAGCAGTACTTC.

The sample holds a few counts of this clonotype. The chain links TRBV11-2 to TRBJ1-2, with 9 bases aligning to TRBD1. CDR1 and CDR2 (germline): SGHAT, FQNNGV. V lost 5 bases to trimming and J lost 8 bases; unmatched junction nucleotides: 12. The CDR3 has 15 amino acids. CDR3 amino acids: CASSQRQGGMEGYTF. CDR3 DNA: TGTGCCAGCAGCCAAAGACAGGGGGGAATGGAGGGCTACACCTTC.

The chain couples TRBV28 to TRBJ2-7; 7 nucleotides align to TRBD1. This CDR3 region has 14 residues. Trimming at V came to 7 bases and at J to 4 bases, leaving 10 bases not matched to a gene. CDR1 and CDR2 from the germline V gene are MDHEN and SYDVKM. CDR3 loop: CASNTGTARYEQYF. As DNA, the CDR3 is TGTGCCAGCAACACCGGGACAGCCCGTTACGAGCAGTACTTC.

This clonotype was seen a handful of times. The chain couples TRBV6-4 to TRBJ1-2; TRBD1 might be the D (5 bases). The CDR3 sequence is 14 residues long. Germline CDR1 and CDR2: MRHNA and SNTAGT. With 6 bases removed from V and 7 bases from J, the gap between germline ends came to 18 bases. In DNA form, the CDR3 reads TGTGCCAGCAGCCGGGCGGAGGGGATTGGTGGCTACACCTTC. It yields the protein CASSRAEGIGGYTF.

J is TRBJ1-1 and V is TRBV6-1; D not resolved. This CDR3 has 11 residues. V was shortened by 6 bases and J by 7 bases, with 9 bases between the two germline ends. CDR1 is MNHNS and CDR2 is SASEGT in the germline V gene. CDR3 in amino acids: CASSPAGEAFF. CDR3 coding DNA: TGTGCCAGCAGCCCGGCTGGTGAAGCTTTCTTT.

CDR3 sequence (DNA): TGTGCCAGCAGCGGACTAGCGGGAGTCGGGGAGCTGTTTTTT. Its protein product is CASSGLAGVGELFF. This chain links TRBV6-1 with TRBJ2-2; the match to TRBD2 covers 13 bases. J was trimmed by 7 bases and V by 6 bases; bases with no gene match: 2. The CDR3 sequence is 14 residues long. Germline loops: CDR1 MNHNS, CDR2 SASEGT.

The V and J genes are TRBV6-1 and TRBJ1-1; D ambiguous. The CDR3 is 14 residues long. The germline V gene has CDR1 MNHNS and CDR2 SASEGT. V shed 8 bases and J shed 0 bases, with 13 bases lying between them. CDR3 sequence reads: CASPKGWVNTEAFF. The DNA for the CDR3 is TGTGCCAGCCCGAAAGGGTGGGTGAACACTGAAGCTTTCTTT.

The CDR3 here is CASSILPSGVVETQYF. The CDR3 nucleotides read TGTGCCAGTAGTATACTTCCTAGCGGGGTTGTAGAGACCCAGTACTTC. The chain combines TRBV19 with TRBJ2-5; 9 positions match TRBD2. V lost 2 bases, J lost 4 bases, and 8 bases stayed unmatched. CDR3 length: 16 amino acids. The germline CDR1 and CDR2 sequences are LNHDA and SQIVND (reference sequence).

In its sample, this clonotype was seen a few times. The rearrangement joins TRBV7-8 to TRBJ1-1; D is undetermined. Between the trimmed V and J ends, which lost 3 bases and 4 bases, there was a span of 12 bases. The CDR3 is made up of 14 amino acids. Germline values: CDR1 SGHVS, CDR2 FQNEAQ. CDR3 sequence reads: CASSFRGYGTEAFF. The CDR3 nucleotides read TGTGCCAGCAGCTTCCGGGGTTATGGCACTGAAGCTTTCTTT.

The gene calls are TRBV10-3 and TRBJ2-1; possible D gene TRBD2, 5 bases. The CDR3 has 13 residues. The germline gives CDR1 ENHRY, CDR2 SYGVKD. V dropped 6 bases and J dropped 7 bases, with 13 bases sitting between them. CDR3 region: CAISEGVSNEQFF. Here the CDR3 DNA reads TGTGCCATCAGCGAGGGCGTATCAAATGAGCAGTTCTTC.

This clonotype rates as medium-sized (0.01 to 0.1%). The gene calls are TRBV6-2 or TRBV6-3 and TRBJ1-2; the D is unclear. V was shortened by 0 bases and J by 4 bases, with 6 bases between the two germline ends. The germline gives CDR1 MNHEY, CDR2 SVGEGT. This CDR3 contains 13 residues. The CDR3 DNA reads TGTGCCAGCAGTTACTCGGGATCCTATGGCTACACCTTC. This codes for CASSYSGSYGYTF.

The chain joins TRBV7-9 to TRBJ1-4; D gene unclear. Germline V gives CDR1 SEHNR, CDR2 FQNEAQ (reference sequence). CDR3 length: 11 amino acids. V was trimmed by 5 bases and J by 7 bases, leaving 5 bases between them. CDR3 sequence: CASSPGEKLFF. In DNA form, the CDR3 reads TGTGCCAGCAGCCCAGGTGAAAAACTGTTTTTT.

This clonotype is labeled as medium-sized (0.01 to 0.1%). V is TRBV6-1 and J is TRBJ1-5, with D perhaps TRBD1 (5 bases). V was clipped by 7 bases and J by 2 bases, with 15 bases between them. The CDR3 totals 15 residues. Germline-derived CDR1 and CDR2 are MNHNS and SASEGT. Here the CDR3 reads CASTGADSGNQPQHF. CDR3 in DNA: TGTGCCAGCACCGGGGCCGATTCTGGCAATCAGCCCCAGCATTTT.

The V and J genes are TRBV6-5 and TRBJ1-5, with a weak D call TRBD1 (6 bases). CDR1 MNHEY and CDR2 SVGAGI come from the germline V gene. With 2 bases removed from V and 3 bases from J, the gap between germline ends came to 11 bases. This CDR3 contains 15 residues. CDR3 in DNA: TGTGCCAGCAGTTACGTCCGGGACATCAATCAGCCCCAGCATTTT. As protein: CASSYVRDINQPQHF.

V and J are TRBV20-1 and TRBJ1-1; possibly TRBD1 for D (5 bases). The CDR3 is made up of 13 amino acids. Trimming removed 1 base from V and 3 bases from J, with 9 bases in between. The germline CDR1 and CDR2 sequences are DFQATT and SNEGSKA (reference sequence). The CDR3 is CSARVGRDTEAFF. CDR3 bases: TGCAGTGCTAGAGTGGGGCGAGACACTGAAGCTTTCTTT.

The chain recombines TRBV6-5 with TRBJ2-7; perhaps TRBD1 as D (6 bases). The CDR3 has 17 amino acids. The germline gives CDR1 MNHEY, CDR2 SVGAGI. V lost 0 bases and J 6 bases, leaving 21 bases between the germline ends. The CDR3 DNA follows: TGTGCCAGCAGTTACTCGAGAGACAGGTATCAGGGGAGCGAGCAGTACTTC. Its protein product is CASSYSRDRYQGSEQYF.

The genes are TRBV3-1 and TRBJ2-5; 7 bases line up with TRBD2. CDR1 is LGHDT and CDR2 is YNNKEL in the germline V gene (reference sequence). V lost 1 base, J lost 1 base, and 3 bases stayed unmatched. CDR3 length: 15 amino acids. This chain's CDR3 is CASSQGSGPQETQYF. The CDR3 region has the DNA TGTGCCAGCAGCCAAGGTAGCGGGCCCCAAGAGACCCAGTACTTC.